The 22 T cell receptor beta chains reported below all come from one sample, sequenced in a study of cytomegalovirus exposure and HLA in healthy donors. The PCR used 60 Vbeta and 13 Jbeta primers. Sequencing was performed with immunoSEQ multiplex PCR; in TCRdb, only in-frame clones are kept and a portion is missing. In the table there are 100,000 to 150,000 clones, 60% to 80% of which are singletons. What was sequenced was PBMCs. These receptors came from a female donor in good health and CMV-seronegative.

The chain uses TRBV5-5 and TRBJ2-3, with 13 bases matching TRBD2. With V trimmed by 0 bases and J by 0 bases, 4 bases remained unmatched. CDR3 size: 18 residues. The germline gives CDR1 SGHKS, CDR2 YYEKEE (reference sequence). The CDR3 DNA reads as TGTGCCAGCAGCTTGGCGACTAGCGGGGGGACTAGCACAGATACGCAGTATTTT. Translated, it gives CASSLATSGGTSTDTQYF.

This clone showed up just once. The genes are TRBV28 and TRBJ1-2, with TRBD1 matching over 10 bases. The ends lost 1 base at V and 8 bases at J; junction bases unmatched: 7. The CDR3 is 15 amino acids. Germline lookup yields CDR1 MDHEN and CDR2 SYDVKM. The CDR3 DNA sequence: TGTGCCAGCAGTTTATTCACCGAGACAGGGGGCGGCTACACCTTC. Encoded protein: CASSLFTETGGGYTF.

The CDR3 nucleotides are TGTGCCAGCAGCCCGACTAGCGGGAGTAGGGGTTACAATGAGCAGTTCTTC. Translated, it gives CASSPTSGSRGYNEQFF. The chain employs TRBV14 and TRBJ2-1; 12 nucleotides align to TRBD2. Germline-derived CDR1 and CDR2 are SGHDN and FVKESK. This CDR3 is built from 17 residues. V shed 4 bases, J shed 4 bases, and the junction held 8 bases outside the gene matches.

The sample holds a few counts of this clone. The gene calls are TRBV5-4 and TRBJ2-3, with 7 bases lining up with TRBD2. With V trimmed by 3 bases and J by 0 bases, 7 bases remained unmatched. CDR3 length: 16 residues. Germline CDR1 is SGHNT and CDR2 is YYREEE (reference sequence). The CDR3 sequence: CASSWWVGGSTDTQYF. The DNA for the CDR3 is TGTGCCAGCAGCTGGTGGGTGGGGGGGAGCACAGATACGCAGTATTTT.

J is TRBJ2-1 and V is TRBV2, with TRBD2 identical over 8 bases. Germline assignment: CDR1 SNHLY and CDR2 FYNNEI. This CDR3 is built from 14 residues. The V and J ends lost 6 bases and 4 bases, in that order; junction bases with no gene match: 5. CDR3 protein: CASRPSGQYNEQFF. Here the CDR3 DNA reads TGTGCCAGCAGGCCTAGCGGGCAATACAATGAGCAGTTCTTC.

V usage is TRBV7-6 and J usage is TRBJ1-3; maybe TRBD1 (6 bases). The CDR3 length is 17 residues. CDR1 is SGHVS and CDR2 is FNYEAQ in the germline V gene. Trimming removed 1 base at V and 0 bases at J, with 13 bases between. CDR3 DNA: TGTGCCAGCAGCTTAGGGGGGGGCCGACACTCTGGAAACACCATATATTTT. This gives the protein CASSLGGGRHSGNTIYF.

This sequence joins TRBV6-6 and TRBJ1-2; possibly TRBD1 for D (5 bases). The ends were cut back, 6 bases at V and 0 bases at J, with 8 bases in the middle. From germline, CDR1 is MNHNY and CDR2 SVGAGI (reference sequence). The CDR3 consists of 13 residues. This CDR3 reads CASSPTANYGYTF. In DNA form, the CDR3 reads TGTGCCAGCAGCCCGACAGCTAACTATGGCTACACCTTC.

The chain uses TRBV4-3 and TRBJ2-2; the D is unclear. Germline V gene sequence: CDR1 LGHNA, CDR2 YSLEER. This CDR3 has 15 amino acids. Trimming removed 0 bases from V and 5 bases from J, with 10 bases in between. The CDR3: CASSQEHSNTGELFF. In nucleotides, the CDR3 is TGCGCCAGCAGCCAAGAACACAGTAATACCGGGGAGCTGTTTTTT.

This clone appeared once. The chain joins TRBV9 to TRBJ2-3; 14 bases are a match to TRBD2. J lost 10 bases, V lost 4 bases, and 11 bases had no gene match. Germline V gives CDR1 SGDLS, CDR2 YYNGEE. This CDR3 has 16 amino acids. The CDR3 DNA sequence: TGTGCCAGCAGCACCGGCCCGGGACTAGCGGGAGTTGCGCAGTATTTT. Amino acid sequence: CASSTGPGLAGVAQYF.

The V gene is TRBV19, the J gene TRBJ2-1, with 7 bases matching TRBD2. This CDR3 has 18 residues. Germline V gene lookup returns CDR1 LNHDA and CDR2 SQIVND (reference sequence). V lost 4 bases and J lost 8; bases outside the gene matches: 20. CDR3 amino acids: CASSKFPTREGRGDEQFF. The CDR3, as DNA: TGTGCCAGTAGTAAGTTCCCTACGAGGGAGGGCCGAGGGGATGAGCAGTTCTTC.

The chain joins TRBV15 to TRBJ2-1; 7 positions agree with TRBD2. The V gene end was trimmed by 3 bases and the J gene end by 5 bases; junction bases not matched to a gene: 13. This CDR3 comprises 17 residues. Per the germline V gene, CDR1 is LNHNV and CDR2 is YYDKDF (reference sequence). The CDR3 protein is CATSRKTRDYLNNEQFF. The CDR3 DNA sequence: TGTGCCACCAGCAGGAAGACCCGGGACTACTTAAACAATGAGCAGTTCTTC. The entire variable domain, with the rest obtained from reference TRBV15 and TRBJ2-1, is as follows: DAMVIQNPRYQVTQFGKPVTLSCSQTLNHNVMYWYQQKSSQAPKLLFHYYDKDFNNEADTPDNFQSRRPNTSFCFLDIRSPGLGDTAMYLCATSRKTRDYLNNEQFFGPGTRLTVL.

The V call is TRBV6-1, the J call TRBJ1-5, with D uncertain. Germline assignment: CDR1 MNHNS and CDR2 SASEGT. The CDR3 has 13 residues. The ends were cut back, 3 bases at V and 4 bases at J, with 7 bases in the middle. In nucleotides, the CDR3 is TGTGCCAGCAGTGATGGGAGAAATCAGCCCCAGCATTTT. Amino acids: CASSDGRNQPQHF.

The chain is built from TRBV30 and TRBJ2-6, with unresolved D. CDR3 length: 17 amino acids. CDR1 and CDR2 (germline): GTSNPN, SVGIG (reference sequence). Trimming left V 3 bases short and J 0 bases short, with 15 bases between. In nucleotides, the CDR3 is TGTGCCTGGAGCCTTGAGTATTTACGCTCTGGGGCCAACGTCCTGACTTTC. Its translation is CAWSLEYLRSGANVLTF.

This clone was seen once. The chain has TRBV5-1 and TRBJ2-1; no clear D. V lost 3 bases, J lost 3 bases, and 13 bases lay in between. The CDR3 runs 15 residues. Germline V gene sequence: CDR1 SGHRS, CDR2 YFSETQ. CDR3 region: CASSSSLKHYNEQFF. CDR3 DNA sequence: TGCGCCAGCAGCTCAAGCCTGAAGCACTACAATGAGCAGTTCTTC.

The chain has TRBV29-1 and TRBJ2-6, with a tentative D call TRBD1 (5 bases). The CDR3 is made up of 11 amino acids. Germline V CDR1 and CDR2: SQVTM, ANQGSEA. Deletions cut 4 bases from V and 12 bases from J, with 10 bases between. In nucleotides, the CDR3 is TGCAGCGTTGGGACCACAGGCGTCCTGACTTTC. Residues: CSVGTTGVLTF.

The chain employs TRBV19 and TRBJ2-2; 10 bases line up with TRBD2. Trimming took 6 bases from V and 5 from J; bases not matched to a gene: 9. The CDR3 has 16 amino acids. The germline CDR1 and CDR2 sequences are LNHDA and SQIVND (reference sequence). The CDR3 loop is CASRGGPSGGTGELFF. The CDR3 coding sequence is TGTGCCAGTAGGGGGGGACCTAGCGGGGGTACCGGGGAGCTGTTTTTT.

The CDR3 DNA reads TGTGCCGTAGCAATGGACATCCAATACAATGAGCAGTTCTTC. Encoded protein: CAVAMDIQYNEQFF. The chain couples TRBV6-6 to TRBJ2-1, with D possibly matching TRBD1 (5 bases). V was pared by 11 bases and J by 4 bases, with 18 bases between. CDR1 and CDR2 (germline): MNHNY, SVGAGI (reference sequence). The CDR3 extends over 14 amino acids.

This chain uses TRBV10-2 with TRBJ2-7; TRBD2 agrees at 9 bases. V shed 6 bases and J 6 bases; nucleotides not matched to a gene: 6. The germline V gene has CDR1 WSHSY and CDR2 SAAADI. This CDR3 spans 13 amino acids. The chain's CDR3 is CASRLAGEGEQYF. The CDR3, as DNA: TGCGCCAGCAGATTAGCGGGAGAGGGCGAGCAGTACTTC.

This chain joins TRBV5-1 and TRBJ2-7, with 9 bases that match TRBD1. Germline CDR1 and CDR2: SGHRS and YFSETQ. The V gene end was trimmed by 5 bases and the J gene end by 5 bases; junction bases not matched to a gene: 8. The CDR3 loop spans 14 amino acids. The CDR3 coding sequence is TGCGCCAGCAGGCGACAGGGGGATGAGCACGAGCAGTACTTC. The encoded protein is CASRRQGDEHEQYF.

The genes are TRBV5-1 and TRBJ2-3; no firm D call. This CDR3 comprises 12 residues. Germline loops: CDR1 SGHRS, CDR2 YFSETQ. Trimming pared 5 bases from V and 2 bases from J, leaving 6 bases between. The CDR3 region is CASRLHTDTQYF. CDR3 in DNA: TGCGCCAGCAGACTTCACACAGATACGCAGTATTTT.

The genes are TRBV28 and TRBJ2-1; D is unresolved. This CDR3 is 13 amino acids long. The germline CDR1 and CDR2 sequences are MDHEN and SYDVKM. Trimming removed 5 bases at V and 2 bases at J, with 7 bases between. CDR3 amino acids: CASSPRAYNEQFF. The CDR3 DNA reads TGTGCCAGCAGTCCCCGGGCCTACAATGAGCAGTTCTTC.

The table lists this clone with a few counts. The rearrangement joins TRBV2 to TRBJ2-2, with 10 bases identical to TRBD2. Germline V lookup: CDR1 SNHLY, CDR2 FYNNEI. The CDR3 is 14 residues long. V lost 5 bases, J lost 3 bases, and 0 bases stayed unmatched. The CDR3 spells CASSLAGDTGELFF. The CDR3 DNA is TGTGCCAGCAGTCTAGCGGGAGACACCGGGGAGCTGTTTTTT.